This TCR beta chain is from a study of T cell changes during pregnancy in multiple sclerosis. Repertoires were generated with immunoSEQ multiplex PCR, while TCRdb's copy carries only in-frame clones and drops some. The top ten hold 0.5% of the sample, which has about 53,000 clones, over 90% seen once. Germline-derived CDR1 and CDR2 are LNHDA and SQIVND (reference sequence). Trimming removed 6 bases from V and 8 bases from J, with 18 bases in between. This CDR3 comprises 14 residues. Sequenced here: CD4+ T cells from peripheral blood mononuclear cells, sampled in the third trimester of pregnancy. This clonotype was obtained from a female donor with multiple sclerosis, enrolled in a pregnancy study. The rearrangement uses TRBV19 and TRBJ2-3; D perhaps matches TRBD2 (6 bases). The CDR3 region has the DNA TGTGCCAGTAGCCCGGGGAGCGGGTCTGGTACGCAGTATTTT. As protein: CASSPGSGSGTQYF.